Shown below are 15 T cell receptor beta chains from a single sample sequenced in a study of T-cell reconstitution after alpha-beta-depleted transplantation in children. The TCRbeta library was prepared with unique molecular identifiers. TCRdb reanalysed the PCR reads using MiXCR and keeps one entry per CDR3 protein. The table includes about 340,000 distinct CDR3 sequences, roughly 16% detected once. The specimen was PBMCs, mostly from graft donor cells, collected 360 days after TCRalphabeta/CD19-depleted stem cell transplant. Receptor source: a male patient aged 2 to 10 who had a stem cell transplant for acute lymphoblastic leukemia, so the T cells may come from the graft donor.

The chain links TRBV5-4 to TRBJ2-5; D remains unclear. Germline V gives CDR1 SGHNT, CDR2 YYREEE (reference sequence). Trimming stripped 4 bases from V and 3 bases from J, with 10 bases between. CDR3 size: 13 residues. CDR3 region: CASSLPLEETQYF. The CDR3 DNA reads as TGTGCCAGCAGCCTGCCCCTCGAAGAGACCCAGTACTTC.

There are a few counts of this clonotype. The chain employs TRBV12-5 and TRBJ2-5; no firm D call. This CDR3 has 13 amino acids. Looked up from germline, CDR1 is LGHNT and CDR2 is FRNRAP. The V end was cut by 2 bases, the J end by 3 bases, with 7 bases between. The CDR3, as DNA: TGTGCTAGTGGTTTGTTACACGAAGAGACCCAGTACTTC. This encodes CASGLLHEETQYF.

V usage is TRBV5-1 and J usage is TRBJ2-7; D unclear. Germline assignment: CDR1 SGHRS and CDR2 YFSETQ. Trimming pared 2 bases from V and 2 bases from J, leaving 11 bases between. The CDR3 runs 14 residues. For the CDR3, the DNA is TGCGCCAGCAGCTTTGGCAGCTACCCCTACGAGCAGTACTTC. Its protein is CASSFGSYPYEQYF.

The V and J genes are TRBV7-8 and TRBJ1-1; 8 bases agree with TRBD1. This CDR3 has 14 amino acids. J gave up 6 bases and V 4 bases, and 7 bases lay outside the gene matches. Germline V gives CDR1 SGHVS, CDR2 FQNEAQ. The CDR3 region has the DNA TGTGCCAGCAGCTCGAGGACAGGGATCCCTGAAGCTTTCTTT. Translating it yields CASSSRTGIPEAFF.

This chain links TRBV4-3 with TRBJ1-2, with D tentatively TRBD1 (6 bases). Germline CDR1 reads LGHNA; CDR2 reads YSLEER. Between the trimmed V and J ends, which lost 0 bases and 0 bases, there was a span of 8 bases. The CDR3 runs to 15 residues. Written as DNA, the CDR3 is TGCGCCAGCAGCCAAGATTACAGGGCTAACTATGGCTACACCTTC. It codes for CASSQDYRANYGYTF.

The CDR3 here is CSARTLQGSSYEQYF. As DNA, the CDR3 is TGCAGTGCTCGCACACTTCAGGGGAGCTCCTACGAGCAGTACTTC. This sequence joins TRBV20-1 and TRBJ2-7; possibly TRBD1 for D (6 bases). The V gene's germline CDR1 is DFQATT and CDR2 SNEGSKA (reference sequence). The CDR3 has 15 residues. Between the trimmed V and J ends, which lost 5 bases and 0 bases, there was a span of 17 bases.

The chain links TRBV12-3 or TRBV12-4 to TRBJ2-2; D is undetermined. The CDR3 extends over 20 amino acids. V lost 3 bases to trimming and J lost 3 bases, with 26 bases between them. CDR3 sequence reads: CASSFPVVPRLFVYTGELFF. As DNA, the CDR3 is TGTGCCAGCAGTTTCCCCGTTGTGCCCAGGCTATTTGTTTACACCGGGGAGCTGTTTTTT.

CDR3 in amino acids: CASSARLAGGPQQYF. As DNA, the CDR3 is TGTGCCAGCAGTGCCCGACTAGCGGGAGGGCCTCAGCAGTACTTC. The J gene is TRBJ2-7, the V gene TRBV28, with TRBD2 matching over 14 bases. V was pared by 5 bases and J by 8 bases, with 8 bases of the junction left unmatched. CDR1 is MDHEN and CDR2 is SYDVKM in the germline V gene. This CDR3 is 15 amino acids long.

The rearrangement links TRBV13 to TRBJ2-1; D unresolved. V lost 7 bases, J lost 6 bases, and 13 bases lay in between. Germline V gene lookup returns CDR1 PRHDT and CDR2 FYEKMQ (reference sequence). This CDR3 comprises 13 residues. The CDR3, as DNA: TGTGCCAGCAAAGCCGTCCCGGGCAATGAGCAGTTCTTC. Translation gives CASKAVPGNEQFF.

This clonotype has just a few counts. The chain links TRBV19 to TRBJ1-2; D not certain. CDR1 is LNHDA and CDR2 is SQIVND in the germline V gene (reference sequence). The CDR3 runs to 13 residues. The V end lost 3 bases, the J end lost 4 bases, and 9 bases lay between the germline ends. CDR3 nucleotide sequence: TGTGCCAGTAGTATTTCCGACTTCTATGGCTACACCTTC. Amino acids: CASSISDFYGYTF. The variable domain in full, with the rest retrieved from reference TRBV19 and TRBJ1-2, is DGGITQSPKYLFRKEGQNVTLSCEQNLNHDAMYWYRQDPGQGLRLIYYSQIVNDFQKGDIAEGYSVSREKKESFPLTVTSAQKNPTAFYLCASSISDFYGYTFGSGTRLTVV.

The V gene is TRBV28, the J gene TRBJ1-1; D not resolved. Germline V gene data show CDR1 as MDHEN and CDR2 as SYDVKM. The CDR3 length is 16 residues. V lost 5 bases and J lost 1, with 17 bases in between. The CDR3 loop reads CASSPPFGTPNTEAFF. DNA of the CDR3: TGTGCCAGCAGTCCCCCATTTGGCACCCCGAACACTGAAGCTTTCTTT.

This sequence joins TRBV29-1 and TRBJ2-5; D may correspond to TRBD1 or TRBD2 (7 bases each). The CDR3 is 15 amino acids. V was clipped by 7 bases and J by 5 bases, with 23 bases between them. Germline CDR1 reads SQVTM; CDR2 reads ANQGSEA. CDR3 loop: CSAEGAGGSVETQYF. As DNA, the CDR3 is TGCAGCGCCGAGGGGGCTGGCGGGAGCGTTGAGACCCAGTACTTC.

This chain uses TRBV5-1 with TRBJ2-3; a weak D match, TRBD1 (5 bases). Between the trimmed V and J ends, which lost 0 bases and 5 bases, there was a span of 13 bases. CDR1 and CDR2 from the germline V gene are SGHRS and YFSETQ. CDR3 length: 15 residues. The CDR3 here is CASSLGGTTLDTQYF. CDR3 nucleotide sequence: TGCGCCAGCAGCTTGGGGGGCACCACGTTAGATACGCAGTATTTT.

This clonotype was counted a few times. The chain recombines TRBV6-2 or TRBV6-3 with TRBJ2-1; D is uncertain. The CDR3 contains 16 residues. V shed 3 bases and J shed 4 bases, with 16 bases lying between them. The germline V gene encodes CDR1 MNHEY and CDR2 SVGEGT. The CDR3 sequence is CASSYPAPGPYNEQFF. The CDR3 bases are TGTGCCAGCAGTTATCCCGCCCCTGGACCGTACAATGAGCAGTTCTTC.

This clonotype appeared many times. The chain couples TRBV9 to TRBJ1-3, with D unresolved. Germline values: CDR1 SGDLS, CDR2 YYNGEE. The CDR3 is 12 amino acids. Trimming removed 0 bases from V and 7 bases from J, with 5 bases in between. CDR3 sequence (DNA): TGTGCCAGCAGCGTAGTTGGGAACACCATATATTTT. This gives the protein CASSVVGNTIYF. Full variable domain (remainder filled in from reference TRBV9 and TRBJ1-3): DSGVTQTPKHLITATGQRVTLRCSPRSGDLSVYWYQQSLDQGLQFLIQYYNGEERAKGNILERFSAQQFPDLHSELNLSSLELGDSALYFCASSVVGNTIYFGEGSWLTVV.